This T cell receptor (beta chain) came from a study of T cell clonality in common variable immunodeficiency. Germline V lookup: CDR1 SNHLY, CDR2 FYNNEI. There are 16 residues in the CDR3. The trim removed 7 bases at V and 5 bases at J, leaving 7 bases unmatched. This clone has a handful of counts. The read ends 3 residues shy of where the CDR3 ends; the end is completed using the germline J gene. Sequencing input was equivalent genomic DNA from CVID and controls. This table comes from immunoSEQ multiplex PCR, and its TCRdb copy is limited to in-frame clones, with some not included. The profile covers 40,000 or so clones, none occurring a single time.

The clonotype originates from a person aged 18 to 70 in good health. The sequenced material came from peripheral blood mononuclear cells. The V and J genes are TRBV2 and TRBJ2-3; 15 positions match TRBD2. CDR3 bases read: TGTGCCAGCACCTGGACTAGCGGGAGGGCAGAAGATACG. This translates into CASTWTSGRAEDT. The whole CDR3 sequence is CASTWTSGRAEDTQYF.